There are many counts of the clone carrying this T cell receptor beta chain. Antigen: not known. PCR was performed a second time for about 7 to 11 cycles using a sample-barcoded 5' primer and a J-beta primer mix. One entry per CDR3 protein, called by TCRdb with MiXCR from the 5' RACE reads. The sample has over 600,000 distinct CDR3 sequences, under 25% seen once. This sample was taken from a study of blood T cells in healthy people across ages. Whole-study findings and limits: A greater number of naive CD4+ cells and higher diversity distinguished long-lived donors from aged donors. The fall in TCR beta diversity per million T cells was roughly linear with age.

V lost 4 bases and J lost 1, with 4 bases in between. This CDR3 has 12 amino acids. Germline V gene data show CDR1 as SQVTM and CDR2 as ANQGSEA. Per individual sample, total RNA of at least 5.5 micrograms was extracted. The TCR sequence derives from a man in his 70s in good health. This rearrangement joins TRBV29-1 to TRBJ2-2; no definite D call. The sample consisted of blood. CDR3 coding DNA: TGCAGCGTTGGGGGGAACACCGGGGAGCTGTTTTTT. This gives the protein CSVGGNTGELFF.